This T cell receptor beta chain stems from a study of T cell responses to AZD1222 COVID-19 vaccine. Study-wide findings and caveats: The peak T cell response came first, and repertoires were sampled only after it. Vaccination with two AZD1222 doses was followed by a rise in Spike-specific TCR breadth and depth. Dominant at 160-218 and 743-854, vaccine-associated CD4 TCRs also spanned spike. At baseline, seropositivity was found in only six or seven AZD1222 recipients.

CDR1 is SGHRS, CDR2 YFSETQ, per germline. CDR3 length: 15 residues. With 4 bases clipped from V and 3 bases from J, the junction kept 4 bases outside the gene matches. A note on this clone: Antigen specificity is unknown.

Profiled with immunoSEQ multiplex PCR; TCRdb holds only in-frame clones, not every one. The sample consists of about 85,000 clones, around 88% of them appearing once. The chain has TRBV5-1 and TRBJ1-3; TRBD1 agrees at 10 bases. The receptor was derived from an adult in good health. The sequenced sample was peripheral blood, obtained on day 0 of MenACWY control vaccination. The CDR3 sequence is CASSEGQGDGNTIYF. For the CDR3, the DNA is TGCGCCAGCAGCGAAGGACAGGGGGATGGAAACACCATATATTTT.